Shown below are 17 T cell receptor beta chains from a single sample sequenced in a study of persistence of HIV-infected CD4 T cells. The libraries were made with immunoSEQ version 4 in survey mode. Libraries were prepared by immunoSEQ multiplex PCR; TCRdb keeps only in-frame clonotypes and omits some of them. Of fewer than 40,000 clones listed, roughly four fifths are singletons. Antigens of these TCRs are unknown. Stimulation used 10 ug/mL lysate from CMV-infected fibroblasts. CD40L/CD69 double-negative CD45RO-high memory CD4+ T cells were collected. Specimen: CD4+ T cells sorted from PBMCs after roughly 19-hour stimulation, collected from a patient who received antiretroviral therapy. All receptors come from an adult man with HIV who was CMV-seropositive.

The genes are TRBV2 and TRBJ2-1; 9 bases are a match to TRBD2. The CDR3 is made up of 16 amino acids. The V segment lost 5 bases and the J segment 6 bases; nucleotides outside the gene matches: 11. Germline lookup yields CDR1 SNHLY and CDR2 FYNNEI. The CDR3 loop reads CASSFGLAIVSNEQFF. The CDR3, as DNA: TGTGCCAGCAGTTTCGGACTAGCGATTGTCTCCAATGAGCAGTTCTTC.

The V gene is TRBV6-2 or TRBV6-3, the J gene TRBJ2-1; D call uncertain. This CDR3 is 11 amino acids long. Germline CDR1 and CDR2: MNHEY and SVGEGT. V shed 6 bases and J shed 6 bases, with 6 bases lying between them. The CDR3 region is CASSPFNEQFF. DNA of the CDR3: TGTGCCAGCAGCCCATTCAATGAGCAGTTCTTC.

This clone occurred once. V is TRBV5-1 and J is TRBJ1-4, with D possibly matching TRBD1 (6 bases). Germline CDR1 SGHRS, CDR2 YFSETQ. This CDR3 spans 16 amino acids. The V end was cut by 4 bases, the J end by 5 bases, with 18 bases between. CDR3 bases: TGCGCCAGCAGCCCAGGACAGAATCCTGGGAATGAAAAACTGTTTTTT. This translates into CASSPGQNPGNEKLFF.

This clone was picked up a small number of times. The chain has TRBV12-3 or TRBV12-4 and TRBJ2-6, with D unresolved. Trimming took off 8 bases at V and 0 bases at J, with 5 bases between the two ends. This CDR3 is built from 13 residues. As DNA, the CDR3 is TGTGCCAGCTACTCCTCTGGGGCCAACGTCCTGACTTTC. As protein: CASYSSGANVLTF.

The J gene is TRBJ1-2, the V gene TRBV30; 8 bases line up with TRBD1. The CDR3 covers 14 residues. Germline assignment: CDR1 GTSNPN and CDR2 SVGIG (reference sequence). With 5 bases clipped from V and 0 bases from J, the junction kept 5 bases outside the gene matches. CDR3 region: CAWAGTGANYGYTF. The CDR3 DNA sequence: TGTGCCTGGGCCGGGACAGGTGCTAACTATGGCTACACCTTC.

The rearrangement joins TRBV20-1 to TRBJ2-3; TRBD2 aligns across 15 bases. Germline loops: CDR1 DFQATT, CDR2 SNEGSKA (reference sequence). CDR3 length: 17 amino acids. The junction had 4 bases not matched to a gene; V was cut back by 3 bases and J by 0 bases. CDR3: CSASPGLAGGSTDTQYF. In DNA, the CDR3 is TGCAGTGCTAGTCCGGGACTAGCGGGGGGAAGCACAGATACGCAGTATTTT.

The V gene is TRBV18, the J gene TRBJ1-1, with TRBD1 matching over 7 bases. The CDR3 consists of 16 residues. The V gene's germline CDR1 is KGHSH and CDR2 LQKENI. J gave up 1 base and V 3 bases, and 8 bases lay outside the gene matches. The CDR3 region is CASSPRTGETNTEAFF. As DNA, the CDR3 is TGTGCCAGCTCACCTCGGACAGGCGAAACGAACACTGAAGCTTTCTTT.

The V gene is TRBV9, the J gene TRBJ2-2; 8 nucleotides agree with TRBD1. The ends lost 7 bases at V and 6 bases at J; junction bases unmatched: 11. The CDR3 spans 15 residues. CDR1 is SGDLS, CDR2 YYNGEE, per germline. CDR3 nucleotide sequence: TGTGCCAGCGGGAGAGGGCAGGGGGCAGCCGGGGAGCTGTTTTTT. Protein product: CASGRGQGAAGELFF.

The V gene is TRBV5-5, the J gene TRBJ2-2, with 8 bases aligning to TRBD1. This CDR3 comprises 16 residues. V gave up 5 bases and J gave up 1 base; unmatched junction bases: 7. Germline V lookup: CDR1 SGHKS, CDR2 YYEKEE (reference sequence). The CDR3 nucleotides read TGTGCCAGCAGGTCAGCCGGACAGGGGAACACCGGGGAGCTGTTTTTT. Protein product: CASRSAGQGNTGELFF. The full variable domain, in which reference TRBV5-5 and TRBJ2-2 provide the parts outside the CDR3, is DAGVTQSPTHLIKTRGQQVTLRCSPISGHKSVSWYQQVLGQGPQFIFQYYEKEERGRGNFPDRFSARQFPNYSSELNVNALLLGDSALYLCASRSAGQGNTGELFFGEGSRLTVL.

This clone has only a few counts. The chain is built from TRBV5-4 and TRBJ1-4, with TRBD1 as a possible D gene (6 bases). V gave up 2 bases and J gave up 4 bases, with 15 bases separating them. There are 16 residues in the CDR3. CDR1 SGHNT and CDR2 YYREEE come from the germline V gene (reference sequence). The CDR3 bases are TGTGCCAGCAGCTTTAAGGTGACAGGCTATAATGAAAAACTGTTTTTT. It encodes CASSFKVTGYNEKLFF.

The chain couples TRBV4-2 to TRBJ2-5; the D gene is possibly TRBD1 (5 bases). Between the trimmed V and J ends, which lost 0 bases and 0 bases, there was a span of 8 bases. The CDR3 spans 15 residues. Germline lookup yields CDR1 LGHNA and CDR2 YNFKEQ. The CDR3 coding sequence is TGTGCCAGCAGCCAAGATAGACAGAACCAAGAGACCCAGTACTTC. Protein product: CASSQDRQNQETQYF.

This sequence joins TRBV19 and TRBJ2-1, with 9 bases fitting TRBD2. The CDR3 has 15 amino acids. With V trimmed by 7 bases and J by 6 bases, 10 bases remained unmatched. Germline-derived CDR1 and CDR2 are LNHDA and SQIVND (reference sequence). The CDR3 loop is CASIRGGGVFNEQFF. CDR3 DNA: TGTGCCAGTATCCGGGGCGGGGGGGTGTTCAATGAGCAGTTCTTC.

CDR3 in DNA: TGTGCCAGCAGAGGACAGGTCCCCGAGACCCAGTACTTC. This translates into CASRGQVPETQYF. The chain combines TRBV28 with TRBJ2-5; the match to TRBD1 covers 7 bases. The CDR3 totals 13 residues. The V segment lost 6 bases and the J segment 5 bases; nucleotides outside the gene matches: 6. Germline lookup yields CDR1 MDHEN and CDR2 SYDVKM.

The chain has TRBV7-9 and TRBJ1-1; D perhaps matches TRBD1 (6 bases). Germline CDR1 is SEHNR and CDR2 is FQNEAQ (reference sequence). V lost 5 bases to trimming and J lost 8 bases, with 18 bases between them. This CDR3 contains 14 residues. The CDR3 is CASSPPSRTAEAFF. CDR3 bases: TGTGCCAGCAGCCCCCCTAGTAGGACAGCCGAAGCTTTCTTT.

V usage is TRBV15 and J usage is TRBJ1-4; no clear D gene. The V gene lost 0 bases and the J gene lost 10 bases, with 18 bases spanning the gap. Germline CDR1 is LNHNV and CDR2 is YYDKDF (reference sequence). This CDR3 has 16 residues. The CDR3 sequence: CATSRDLVTAAGKLFF. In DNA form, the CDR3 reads TGTGCCACCAGCAGAGATTTAGTAACAGCGGCAGGAAAACTGTTTTTT.

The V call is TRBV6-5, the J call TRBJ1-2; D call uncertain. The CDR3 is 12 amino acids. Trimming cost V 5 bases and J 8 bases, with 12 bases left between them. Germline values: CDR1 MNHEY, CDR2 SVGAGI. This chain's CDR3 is CASSPLGSGYTF. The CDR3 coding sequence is TGTGCCAGCAGTCCTTTGGGGTCCGGCTACACCTTC.

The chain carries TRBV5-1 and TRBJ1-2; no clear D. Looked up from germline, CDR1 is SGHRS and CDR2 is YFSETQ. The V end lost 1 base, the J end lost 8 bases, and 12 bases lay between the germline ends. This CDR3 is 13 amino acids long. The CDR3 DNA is TGCGCCAGCAGCTTGAGGGATTCGACGGGCTACACCTTC. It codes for CASSLRDSTGYTF.